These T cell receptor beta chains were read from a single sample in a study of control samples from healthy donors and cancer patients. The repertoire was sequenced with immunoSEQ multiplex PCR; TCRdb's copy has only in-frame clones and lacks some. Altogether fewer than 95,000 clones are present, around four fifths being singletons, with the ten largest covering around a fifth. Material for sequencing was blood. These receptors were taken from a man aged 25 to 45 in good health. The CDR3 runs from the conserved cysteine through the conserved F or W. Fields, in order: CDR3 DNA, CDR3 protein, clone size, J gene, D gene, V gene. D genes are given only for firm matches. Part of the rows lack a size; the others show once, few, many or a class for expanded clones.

CDR3 DNA: TGTGCCACCAGTGACCCGCTGGGCGCGGACGAGCAGTACTTC; CDR3 protein: CATSDPLGADEQYF; clone size: medium-sized; J gene: TRBJ2-7; D gene: .; V gene: TRBV24-1
CDR3 DNA: TGTGCCACCAGTGATTCCAGGGAGGGGTTCTATGGCTACACCTTC; CDR3 protein: CATSDSREGFYGYTF; clone size: .; J gene: TRBJ1-2; D gene: .; V gene: TRBV24-1
CDR3 DNA: TGTGCCACCTTAAACGCGGGGGGTGAAGCTTTCTTT; CDR3 protein: CATLNAGGEAFF; clone size: .; J gene: TRBJ1-1; D gene: .; V gene: TRBV6-5
CDR3 DNA: TGTGCCATCAGTGAGCGGCAGGGAACGAGTCAGCCCCAGCATTTT; CDR3 protein: CAISERQGTSQPQHF; clone size: .; J gene: TRBJ1-5; D gene: .; V gene: TRBV10-3
CDR3 DNA: TGTGCCAGCAGTAAACGACAGGGATTTTACGAGCAGTACTTC; CDR3 protein: CASSKRQGFYEQYF; clone size: .; J gene: TRBJ2-7; D gene: TRBD1; V gene: TRBV7-8
CDR3 DNA: TGTGCCAGCAGCGCAGGATGGACCGGGACAGAGGGCGGCTACACCTTC; CDR3 protein: CASSAGWTGTEGGYTF; clone size: .; J gene: TRBJ1-2; D gene: TRBD1; V gene: TRBV5-5
CDR3 DNA: TGTGCCTGGAGTAAGGGGGAAGCGGGGGGCTACACCTTC; CDR3 protein: CAWSKGEAGGYTF; clone size: .; J gene: TRBJ1-2; D gene: .; V gene: TRBV30
CDR3 DNA: TGCGCCAGCAGCTTGGGACAGGGCTCTGGGGCCAACGTCCTGACTTTC; CDR3 protein: CASSLGQGSGANVLTF; clone size: .; J gene: TRBJ2-6; D gene: TRBD1; V gene: TRBV5-1
CDR3 DNA: TGTGCCAGCAGCTTAGATCGACTCAATCAGCCCCAGCATTTT; CDR3 protein: CASSLDRLNQPQHF; clone size: .; J gene: TRBJ1-5; D gene: .; V gene: TRBV7-9
CDR3 DNA: TGTGCCAGCAGTCTACAGGGTTCATTCTGGCACGAGCAGTACTTC; CDR3 protein: CASSLQGSFWHEQYF; clone size: .; J gene: TRBJ2-7; D gene: .; V gene: TRBV14
CDR3 DNA: TGCAGCGTTTCGGGGCTAGAGGGCTACACCTTC; CDR3 protein: CSVSGLEGYTF; clone size: .; J gene: TRBJ1-2; D gene: .; V gene: TRBV29-1
CDR3 DNA: TGCGCCAGCACCCCCGCGGGCGGTAGCGGGGGGGCGGAGACCCAGTACTTC; CDR3 protein: CASTPAGGSGGAETQYF; clone size: .; J gene: TRBJ2-5; D gene: TRBD2; V gene: TRBV5-1
CDR3 DNA: TGTGCCAGCGGCCTGGGGGTAAACACTGAAGCTTTCTTT; CDR3 protein: CASGLGVNTEAFF; clone size: once; J gene: TRBJ1-1; D gene: .; V gene: TRBV11-2
CDR3 DNA: TGCGCCAGCAGCCAAGAAACCCCGCGGGTTACTGAAGCTTTCTTT; CDR3 protein: CASSQETPRVTEAFF; clone size: .; J gene: TRBJ1-1; D gene: .; V gene: TRBV5-1
CDR3 DNA: TGTGCCAGCAGCCAAATATCTGGGGCCAACGTCCTGACTTTC; CDR3 protein: CASSQISGANVLTF; clone size: .; J gene: TRBJ2-6; D gene: .; V gene: TRBV14
CDR3 DNA: TGTGCCAGCAGCTACCAAGCGGTCTCCTACGAGCAGTACTTC; CDR3 protein: CASSYQAVSYEQYF; clone size: .; J gene: TRBJ2-7; D gene: .; V gene: TRBV11-2
CDR3 DNA: TGTGCCAGCACCCGGGGGCAGAACACTGAAGCTTTCTTT; CDR3 protein: CASTRGQNTEAFF; clone size: .; J gene: TRBJ1-1; D gene: .; V gene: TRBV5-4
CDR3 DNA: TGTGCCAGCAGCTTGTCGGGCAATCAGCCCCAGCATTTT; CDR3 protein: CASSLSGNQPQHF; clone size: .; J gene: TRBJ1-5; D gene: .; V gene: TRBV7-3
CDR3 DNA: TGTGCCAGCAGCCAAGGGTGGGGACAGGGCTACGAGCAGTACTTC; CDR3 protein: CASSQGWGQGYEQYF; clone size: .; J gene: TRBJ2-7; D gene: TRBD1; V gene: TRBV14
CDR3 DNA: TGCGCCAGCAGCTTGAGGGGGGCCCGCACCGGGGAGCTGTTTTTT; CDR3 protein: CASSLRGARTGELFF; clone size: .; J gene: TRBJ2-2; D gene: .; V gene: TRBV5-1
CDR3 DNA: TGTGCTAGTGGCCTGGGGGACCTGGGGGGAAACACCATATATTTT; CDR3 protein: CASGLGDLGGNTIYF; clone size: .; J gene: TRBJ1-3; D gene: .; V gene: TRBV12-5
CDR3 DNA: TGTGCCAGCAGCCCAAGACAGGCAGCCTTAGGGGGCTACACCTTC; CDR3 protein: CASSPRQAALGGYTF; clone size: once; J gene: TRBJ1-2; D gene: .; V gene: TRBV7-8
CDR3 DNA: TGTGCCAGCAGCCAAGGGGGGGTCGAGCAGTACTTC; CDR3 protein: CASSQGGVEQYF; clone size: .; J gene: TRBJ2-7; D gene: .; V gene: TRBV3-1/TRBV3-2
CDR3 DNA: TGTGCCACCAGCAGAGATAGGGTTGGCTACACCTTC; CDR3 protein: CATSRDRVGYTF; clone size: .; J gene: TRBJ1-2; D gene: .; V gene: TRBV15
CDR3 DNA: TGTGCCAGCAGCGACCGGGACAGGGTAATGCCTGGCTACACCTTC; CDR3 protein: CASSDRDRVMPGYTF; clone size: .; J gene: TRBJ1-2; D gene: TRBD1; V gene: TRBV5-6
CDR3 DNA: TGTGCCAGCAGTTTTAGCGGGGGGGCCTACAATGAGCAGTTCTTC; CDR3 protein: CASSFSGGAYNEQFF; clone size: once; J gene: TRBJ2-1; D gene: TRBD2; V gene: TRBV27
CDR3 DNA: TGCGCCAGCAGCTTGGAAAATAACTATGGCTACACCTTC; CDR3 protein: CASSLENNYGYTF; clone size: .; J gene: TRBJ1-2; D gene: .; V gene: TRBV5-1
CDR3 DNA: TGTGCCAGCAGTTACGGGGGCGGCTCCTACGAGCAGTACTTC; CDR3 protein: CASSYGGGSYEQYF; clone size: .; J gene: TRBJ2-7; D gene: .; V gene: TRBV6-5
CDR3 DNA: TGTGCCAGCAGCGAGGACGGGAAACCTAACTATGGCTACACCTTC; CDR3 protein: CASSEDGKPNYGYTF; clone size: .; J gene: TRBJ1-2; D gene: .; V gene: TRBV5-4